Reported below is one T cell receptor beta chain. This record belongs to a study of blood T cell repertoires in COVID-19. Overall study context: The United States, Italy and Spain provided the acute and convalescent COVID-19 samples.

Trimming at V came to 4 bases and at J to 4 bases, leaving 6 bases not matched to a gene. Per germline, CDR1 SNHLY and CDR2 FYNNEI. This CDR3 region has 14 residues. Original analysis: Reference gene primer amplification yielded estimated nucleated cell counts. The data were produced by immunoSEQ multiplex PCR, yet TCRdb's version contains in-frame clones alone and is incomplete. V, J and clone size are taken as reported in that table, and D and trimming were inferred from the DNA itself. Of approximately 300,000 clones in the sample, around 83% are singletons; the top ten hold roughly 1.3%. Material for sequencing was peripheral blood. This chain joins TRBV2 and TRBJ1-2, with TRBD1 identical over 7 bases. This clonotype was sampled from a woman aged 45-59 years with acute or convalescent COVID-19. The DNA for the CDR3 is TGTGCCAGCAGTGTACAGGGGATCTCCTATGGCTACACCTTC. Encoded protein: CASSVQGISYGYTF.